The count of the clone carrying this TCR beta chain is one. Its specificity is not known. This sample is drawn from a study of cytomegalovirus exposure and HLA in healthy donors. The CDR3 covers 16 residues. The germline V and J ends were trimmed by 6 bases and 0 bases, with 14 bases remaining between them. Germline CDR1 SGHAT, CDR2 FQDESV (reference sequence). Findings and caveats of the study: First-cohort TCR clusters tended to co-occur in the 120 or so validation repertoires, a later analysis found. In vitro checks showed that three CMV-associated chains really do target CMV antigens.

Only in-frame clones appear in the TCRdb table, and some are missing; sequencing was by immunoSEQ multiplex PCR. The sample yields tens of thousands of clones, 94% seen once. The TCR originated in a woman aged 18-30 years in good health and CMV-seropositive. Sequencing input: PBMCs. The chain is built from TRBV11-1 and TRBJ2-2; D might be TRBD2 (5 bases). CDR3 sequence (DNA): TGTGCCAGCAGTCCCTCCGGGGTATCGAACACCGGGGAGCTGTTTTTT. Translation: CASSPSGVSNTGELFF. Using reference TRBV11-1 and TRBJ2-2 for the parts outside the CDR3, the full variable domain is EAEVAQSPRYKITEKSQAVAFWCDPISGHATLYWYRQILGQGPELLVQFQDESVVDDSQLPKDRFSAERLKGVDSTLKIQPAELGDSAMYLCASSPSGVSNTGELFFGEGSRLTVL.